In this sample, the clone carrying this T cell receptor (beta chain) turned up a few times. The data are from a study of beta chain features in type 1 diabetes. Isolated RNA was reverse transcribed in full, so expressed TCRB transcripts were sequenced. Sequenced by immunoSEQ multiplex PCR; TCRdb stores in-frame clones only, minus some. Of roughly 250,000 clones listed, 9.6% were seen once; the top ten hold 0.03% to 0.04%. V lost 4 bases and J 2 bases, leaving 16 bases between the germline ends. Looked up from germline, CDR1 is SGHDT and CDR2 is YYEEEE. The CDR3 length is 16 residues. The TCR comes from a woman under 30 in good health. The rearrangement joins TRBV5-6 to TRBJ1-5, with D perhaps matching TRBD1 (5 bases). Source material: naive CD4+ T cells from blood. CDR3: CASSPRGGGGNQPQHF. The CDR3 DNA reads TGTGCCAGCAGCCCGCGGGGGGGAGGGGGCAATCAGCCCCAGCATTTT.